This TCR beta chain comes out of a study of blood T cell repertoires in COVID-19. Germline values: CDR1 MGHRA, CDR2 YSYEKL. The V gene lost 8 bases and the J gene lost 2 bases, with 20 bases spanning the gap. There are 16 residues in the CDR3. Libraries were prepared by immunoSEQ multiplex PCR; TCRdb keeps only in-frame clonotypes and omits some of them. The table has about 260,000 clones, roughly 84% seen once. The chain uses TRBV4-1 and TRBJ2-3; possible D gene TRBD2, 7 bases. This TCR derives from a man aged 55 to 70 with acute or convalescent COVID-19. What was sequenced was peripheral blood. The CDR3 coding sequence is TGCGCCAGCCTTCGCGGGGGCGCCTCCTCCACAGATACGCAGTATTTT. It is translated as CASLRGGASSTDTQYF.